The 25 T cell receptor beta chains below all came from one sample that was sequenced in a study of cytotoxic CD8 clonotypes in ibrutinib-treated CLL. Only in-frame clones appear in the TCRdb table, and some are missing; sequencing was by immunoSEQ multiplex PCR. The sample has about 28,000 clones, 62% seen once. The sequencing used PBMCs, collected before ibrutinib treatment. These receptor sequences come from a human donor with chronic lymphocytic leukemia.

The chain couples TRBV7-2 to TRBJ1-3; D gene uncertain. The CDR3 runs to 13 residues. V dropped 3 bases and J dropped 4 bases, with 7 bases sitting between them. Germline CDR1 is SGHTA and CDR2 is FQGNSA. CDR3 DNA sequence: TGTGCCAGCAGCTTGAAGTCCGGAAACACCATATATTTT. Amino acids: CASSLKSGNTIYF.

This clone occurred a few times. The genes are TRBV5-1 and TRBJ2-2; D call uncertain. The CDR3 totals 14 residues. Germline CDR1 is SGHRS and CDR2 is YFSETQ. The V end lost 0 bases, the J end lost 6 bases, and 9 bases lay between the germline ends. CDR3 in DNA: TGCGCCAGCAGCTTGGAGGTTACGCCCGGGGAGCTGTTTTTT. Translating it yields CASSLEVTPGELFF.

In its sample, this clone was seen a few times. The CDR3 sequence is CASSATVNTEAFF. In DNA form, the CDR3 reads TGTGCCAGTAGTGCGACAGTGAACACTGAAGCTTTCTTT. This rearrangement joins TRBV19 to TRBJ1-1; tentative D call: TRBD1 (5 bases). The V and J ends lost 5 bases and 0 bases respectively, with 7 bases between them. This CDR3 comprises 13 residues. Germline CDR1 and CDR2: LNHDA and SQIVND (reference sequence).

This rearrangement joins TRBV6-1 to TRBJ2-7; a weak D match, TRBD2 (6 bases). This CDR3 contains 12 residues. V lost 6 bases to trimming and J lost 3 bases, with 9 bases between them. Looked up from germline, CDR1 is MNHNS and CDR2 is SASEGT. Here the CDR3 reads CASRREVYEQYF. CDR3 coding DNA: TGTGCCAGCAGGAGGGAGGTCTACGAGCAGTACTTC.

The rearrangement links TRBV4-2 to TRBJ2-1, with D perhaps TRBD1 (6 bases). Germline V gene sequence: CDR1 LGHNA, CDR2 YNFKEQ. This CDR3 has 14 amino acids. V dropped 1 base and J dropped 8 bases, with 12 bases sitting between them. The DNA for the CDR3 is TGTGCCAGCAGCCAAGGGCAGGGGAGCGATGAGCAGTTCTTC. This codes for CASSQGQGSDEQFF.

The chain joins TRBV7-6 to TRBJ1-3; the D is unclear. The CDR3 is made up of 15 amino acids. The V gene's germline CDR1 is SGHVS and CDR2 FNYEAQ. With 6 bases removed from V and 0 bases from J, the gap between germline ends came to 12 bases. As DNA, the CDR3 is TGTGCCAGCAGTCCCGTTGGGGACTCTGGAAACACCATATATTTT. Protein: CASSPVGDSGNTIYF.

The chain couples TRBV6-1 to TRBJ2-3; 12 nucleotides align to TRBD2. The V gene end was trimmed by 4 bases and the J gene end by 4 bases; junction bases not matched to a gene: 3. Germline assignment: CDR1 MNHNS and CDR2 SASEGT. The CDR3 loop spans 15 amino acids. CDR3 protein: CASSATSGGADTQYF. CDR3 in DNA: TGTGCCAGCAGTGCGACTAGCGGGGGTGCAGATACGCAGTATTTT.

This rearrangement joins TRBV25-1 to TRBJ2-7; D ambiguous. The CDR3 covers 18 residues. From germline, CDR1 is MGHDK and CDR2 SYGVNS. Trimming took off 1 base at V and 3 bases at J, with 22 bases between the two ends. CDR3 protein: CASSESPGGNSMFYEQYF. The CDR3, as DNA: TGTGCCAGCAGTGAATCACCCGGTGGGAACAGTATGTTCTACGAGCAGTACTTC.

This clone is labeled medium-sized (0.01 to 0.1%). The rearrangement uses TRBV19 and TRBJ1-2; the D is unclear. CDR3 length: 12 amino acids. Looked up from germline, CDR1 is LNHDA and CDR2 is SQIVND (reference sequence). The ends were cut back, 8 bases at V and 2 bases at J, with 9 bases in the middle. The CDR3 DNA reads TGTGCCAGTGCTCTGGGGAACTATGGCTACACCTTC. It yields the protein CASALGNYGYTF.

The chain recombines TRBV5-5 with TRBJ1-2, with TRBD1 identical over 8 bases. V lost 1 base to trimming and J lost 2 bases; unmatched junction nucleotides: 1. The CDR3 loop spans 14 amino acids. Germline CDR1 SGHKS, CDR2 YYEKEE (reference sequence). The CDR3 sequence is CASSLPGGNYGYTF. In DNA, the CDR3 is TGTGCCAGCAGCTTGCCAGGGGGCAACTATGGCTACACCTTC.

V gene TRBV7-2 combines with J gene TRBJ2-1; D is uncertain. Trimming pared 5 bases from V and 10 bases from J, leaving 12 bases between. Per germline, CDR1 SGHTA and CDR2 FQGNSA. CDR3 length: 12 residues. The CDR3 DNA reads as TGTGCCAGCAGCGTACTCCTTATGGAGCAGTTCTTC. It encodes CASSVLLMEQFF.

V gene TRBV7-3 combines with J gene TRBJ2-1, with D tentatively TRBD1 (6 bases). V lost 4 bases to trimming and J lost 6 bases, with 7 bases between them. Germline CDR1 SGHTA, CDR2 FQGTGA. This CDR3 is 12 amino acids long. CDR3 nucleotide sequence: TGTGCCAGCAGCTCACAGGGCAATGAGCAGTTCTTC. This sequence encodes CASSSQGNEQFF.

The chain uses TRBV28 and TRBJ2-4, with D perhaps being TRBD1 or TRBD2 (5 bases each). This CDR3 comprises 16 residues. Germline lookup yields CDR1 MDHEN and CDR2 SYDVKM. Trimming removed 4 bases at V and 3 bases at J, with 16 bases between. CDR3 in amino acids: CASSYSTGQGKNIQYF. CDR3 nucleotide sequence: TGTGCCAGCAGTTACTCGACGGGGCAGGGCAAAAACATTCAGTACTTC.

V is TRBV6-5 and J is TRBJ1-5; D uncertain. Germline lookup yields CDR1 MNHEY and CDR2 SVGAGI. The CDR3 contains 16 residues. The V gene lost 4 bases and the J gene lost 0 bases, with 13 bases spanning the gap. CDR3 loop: CASSSGTLDSNQPQHF. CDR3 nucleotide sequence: TGTGCCAGCAGTTCGGGAACTCTCGATAGCAATCAGCCCCAGCATTTT.

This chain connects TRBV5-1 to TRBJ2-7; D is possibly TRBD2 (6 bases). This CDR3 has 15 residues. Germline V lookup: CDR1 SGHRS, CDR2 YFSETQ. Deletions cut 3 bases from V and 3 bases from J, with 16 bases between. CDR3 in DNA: TGCGCCAGCAGCTCCTCGACTAGTGGAGTCTACGAGCAGTACTTC. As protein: CASSSSTSGVYEQYF. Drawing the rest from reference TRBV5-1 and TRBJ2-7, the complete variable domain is KAGVTQTPRYLIKTRGQQVTLSCSPISGHRSVSWYQQTPGQGLQFLFEYFSETQRNKGNFPGRFSGRQFSNSRSEMNVSTLELGDSALYLCASSSSTSGVYEQYFGPGTRLTVT.

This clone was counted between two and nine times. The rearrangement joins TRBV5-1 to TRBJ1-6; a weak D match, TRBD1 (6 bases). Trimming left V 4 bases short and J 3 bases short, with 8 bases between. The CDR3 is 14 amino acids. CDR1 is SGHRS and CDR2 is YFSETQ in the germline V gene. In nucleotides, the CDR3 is TGCGCCAGCAGCCCACAGGGCTATAATTCACCCCTCCACTTT. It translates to CASSPQGYNSPLHF. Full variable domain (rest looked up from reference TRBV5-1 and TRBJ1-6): KAGVTQTPRYLIKTRGQQVTLSCSPISGHRSVSWYQQTPGQGLQFLFEYFSETQRNKGNFPGRFSGRQFSNSRSEMNVSTLELGDSALYLCASSPQGYNSPLHFGNGTRLTVT.

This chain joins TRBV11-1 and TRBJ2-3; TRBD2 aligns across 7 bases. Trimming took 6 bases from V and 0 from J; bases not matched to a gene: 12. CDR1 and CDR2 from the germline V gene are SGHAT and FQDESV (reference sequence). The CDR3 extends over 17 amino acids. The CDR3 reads CASSRTSGTVSTDTQYF. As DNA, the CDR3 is TGTGCCAGCAGTCGAACAAGCGGGACGGTCAGCACAGATACGCAGTATTTT.

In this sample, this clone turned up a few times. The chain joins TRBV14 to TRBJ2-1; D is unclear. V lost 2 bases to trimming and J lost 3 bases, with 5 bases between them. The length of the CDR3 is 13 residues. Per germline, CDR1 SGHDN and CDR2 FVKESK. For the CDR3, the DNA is TGTGCCAGCAGCCAATTCCTCTACAATGAGCAGTTCTTC. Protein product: CASSQFLYNEQFF. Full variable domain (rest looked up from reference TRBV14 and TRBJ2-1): EAGVTQFPSHSVIEKGQTVTLRCDPISGHDNLYWYRRVMGKEIKFLLHFVKESKQDESGMPNNRFLAERTGGTYSTLKVQPAELEDSGVYFCASSQFLYNEQFFGPGTRLTVL.

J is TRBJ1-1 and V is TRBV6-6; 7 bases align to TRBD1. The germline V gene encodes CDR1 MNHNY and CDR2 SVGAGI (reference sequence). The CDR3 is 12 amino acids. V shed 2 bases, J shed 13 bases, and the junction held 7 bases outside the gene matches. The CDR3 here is CASSYQGQESFF. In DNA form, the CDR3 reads TGTGCCAGCAGTTACCAAGGACAGGAGAGTTTCTTT.

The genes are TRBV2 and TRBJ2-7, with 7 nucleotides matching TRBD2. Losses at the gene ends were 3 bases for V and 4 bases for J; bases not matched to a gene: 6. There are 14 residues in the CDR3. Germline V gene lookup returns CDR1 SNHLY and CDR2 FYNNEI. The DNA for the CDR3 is TGTGCCAGCAGTGAGTACCAGGGACTATACGAGCAGTACTTC. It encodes CASSEYQGLYEQYF.

CDR3 loop: CASHPGNSRKIYGYTF. The CDR3 nucleotides read TGTGCCAGCCACCCTGGCAATAGTCGAAAGATCTATGGCTACACCTTC. The chain is built from TRBV11-3 and TRBJ1-2, with D uncertain. The V end was cut by 8 bases, the J end by 4 bases, with 23 bases between. The CDR3 is 16 amino acids. Germline V gene data show CDR1 as SGHNT and CDR2 as YENEEA.

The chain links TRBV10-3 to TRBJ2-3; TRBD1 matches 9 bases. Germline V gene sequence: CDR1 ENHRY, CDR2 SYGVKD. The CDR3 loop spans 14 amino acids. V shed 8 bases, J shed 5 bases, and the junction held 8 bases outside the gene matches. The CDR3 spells CAIGQQGARDTQYF. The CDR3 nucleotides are TGTGCCATCGGTCAACAGGGGGCGCGAGATACGCAGTATTTT.

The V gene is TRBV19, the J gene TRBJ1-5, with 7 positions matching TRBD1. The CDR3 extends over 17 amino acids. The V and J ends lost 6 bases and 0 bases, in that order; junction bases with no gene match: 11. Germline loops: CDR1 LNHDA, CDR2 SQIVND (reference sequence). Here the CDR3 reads CASSHGTAPYSNQPQHF. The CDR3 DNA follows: TGTGCCAGTAGCCACGGGACAGCCCCTTATAGCAATCAGCCCCAGCATTTT.

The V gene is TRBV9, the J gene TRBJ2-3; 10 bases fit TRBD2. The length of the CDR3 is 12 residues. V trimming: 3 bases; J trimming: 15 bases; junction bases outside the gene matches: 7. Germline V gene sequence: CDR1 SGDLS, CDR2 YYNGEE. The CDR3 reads CASSAISGGFYF. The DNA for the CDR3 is TGTGCCAGCAGCGCTATTAGCGGGGGGTTCTATTTT. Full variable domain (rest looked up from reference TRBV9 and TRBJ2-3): DSGVTQTPKHLITATGQRVTLRCSPRSGDLSVYWYQQSLDQGLQFLIQYYNGEERAKGNILERFSAQQFPDLHSELNLSSLELGDSALYFCASSAISGGFYFGPGTRLTVL.

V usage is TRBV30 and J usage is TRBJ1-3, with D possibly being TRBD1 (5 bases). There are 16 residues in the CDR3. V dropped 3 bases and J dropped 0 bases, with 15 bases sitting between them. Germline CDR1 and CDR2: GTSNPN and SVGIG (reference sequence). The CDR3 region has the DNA TGTGCCTGGAGGGGGCGGGAGCTTTTCTCTGGAAACACCATATATTTT. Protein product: CAWRGRELFSGNTIYF.